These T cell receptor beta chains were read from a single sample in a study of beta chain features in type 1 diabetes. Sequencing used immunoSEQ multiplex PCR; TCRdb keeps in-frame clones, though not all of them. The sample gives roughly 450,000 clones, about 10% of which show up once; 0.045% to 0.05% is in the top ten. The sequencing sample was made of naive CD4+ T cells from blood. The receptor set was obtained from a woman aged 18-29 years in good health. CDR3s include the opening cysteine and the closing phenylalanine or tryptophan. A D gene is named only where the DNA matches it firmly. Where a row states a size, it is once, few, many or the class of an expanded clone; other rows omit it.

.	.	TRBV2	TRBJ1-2	TGTGCCAGCAGTGTTGCAGCAACCAACTATGGCTACACCTTC	CASSVAATNYGYTF
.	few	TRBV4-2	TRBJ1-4	TGTGCCAGCAGCCAAGAGGGAGAAAAACTGTTTTTT	CASSQEGEKLFF
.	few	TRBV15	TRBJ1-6	TGTGCCACCAGCAGAGAGAATTCACCCCTCCACTTT	CATSRENSPLHF
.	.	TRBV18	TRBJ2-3	TGTGCCAGCTCACCACTTACCACAGATACGCAGTATTTT	CASSPLTTDTQYF
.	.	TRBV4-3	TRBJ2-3	TGCGCCAGCAGCCGAGGCCGGAACACAGATACGCAGTATTTT	CASSRGRNTDTQYF
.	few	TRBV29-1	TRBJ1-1	TGCAGCGTCGACAATACAGGGTTTGTGAACACTGAAGCTTTCTTT	CSVDNTGFVNTEAFF
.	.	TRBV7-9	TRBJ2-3	TGTGCCAGCAGCCTACTCAGGGGCAGCACAGATACGCAGTATTTT	CASSLLRGSTDTQYF
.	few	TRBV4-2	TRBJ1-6	TGTGCCAGCAGCCAAGGGGTGTTAGGTTCACCCCTCCACTTT	CASSQGVLGSPLHF
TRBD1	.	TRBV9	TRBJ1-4	TGTGCCAGCAGCGTAGGACAGGGCTATAATGAAAAACTGTTTTTT	CASSVGQGYNEKLFF
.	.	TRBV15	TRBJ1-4	TGTGCCACCAGTCGGCGGACTACCAGATATGAAAAACTGTTTTTT	CATSRRTTRYEKLFF
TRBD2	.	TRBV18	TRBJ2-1	TGTGCCAGCTCACCCCCTAGCGGGAGATACAATGAGCAGTTCTTC	CASSPPSGRYNEQFF
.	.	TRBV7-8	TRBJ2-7	TGTGCCAGCAGGGCACGGTACGAGCAGTACTTC	CASRARYEQYF
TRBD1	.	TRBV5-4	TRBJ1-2	TGTGCCAGCAGCCCTCAGACAGGGTACGGCTATGGCTACACCTTC	CASSPQTGYGYGYTF
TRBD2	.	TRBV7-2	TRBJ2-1	TGTGCCAGCAGCCTAGAGGCTAGCGGGAGGTACAATGAGCAGTTCTTC	CASSLEASGRYNEQFF
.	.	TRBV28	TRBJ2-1	TGTGCCAGCAGTTTAGGTGGCTCCTACAATGAGCAGTTCTTC	CASSLGGSYNEQFF
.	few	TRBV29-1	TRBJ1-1	TGCAGCGTTGTCCCGGCCGACACTGAAGCTTTCTTT	CSVVPADTEAFF
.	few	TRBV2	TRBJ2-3	TGTGCCAGCAACCGGGGGCCCCGGGATACGCAGTATTTT	CASNRGPRDTQYF
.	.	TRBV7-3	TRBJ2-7	TGTGCCAGCAGCTTCTCCTACGAGCAGTACTTC	CASSFSYEQYF
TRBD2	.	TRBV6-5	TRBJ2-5	TGTGCCAGCAGTTACTCGTGGACTAGCGGACAAGGGACCCAGTACTTC	CASSYSWTSGQGTQYF
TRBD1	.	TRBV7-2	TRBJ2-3	TGTGCCAGCGCGGGGACAGGTTACACAGATACGCAGTATTTT	CASAGTGYTDTQYF
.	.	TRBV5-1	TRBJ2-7	TGCGCCAGCAGCTTGGGACAGTTCTACGAGCAGTACTTC	CASSLGQFYEQYF
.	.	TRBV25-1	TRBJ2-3	TGTGCCAGCAGTTCGTCAAAGGAAGGCACAGATACGCAGTATTTT	CASSSSKEGTDTQYF
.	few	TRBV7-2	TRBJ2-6	TGTGCCAGCAGCCTCGATGGGGCCAACGTCCTGACTTTC	CASSLDGANVLTF
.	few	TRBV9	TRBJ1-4	TGTGCCAGCAGCCCGGACATCCAAGTCGCAAATGAAAAACTGTTTTTT	CASSPDIQVANEKLFF
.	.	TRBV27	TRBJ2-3	TGTGCCAGCAGTTTATACCTAGATTCAGCAGATACGCAGTATTTT	CASSLYLDSADTQYF
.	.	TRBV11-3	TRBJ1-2	TGTGCCAGCAGCTTTTTTCAAGGCGGCTACACCTTC	CASSFFQGGYTF
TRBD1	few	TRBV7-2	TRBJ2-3	TGTGCCAGCAGCCCTTCTCCCGGGACAGGGGGTGAATATTTT	CASSPSPGTGGEYF
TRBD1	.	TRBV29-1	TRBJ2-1	TGCAGCGTTGAGACAGGGTTTAGCTCCTACAATGAGCAGTTCTTC	CSVETGFSSYNEQFF
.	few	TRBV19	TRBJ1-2	TGTGCCAGTAGTTGGGTTAACTATGGCTACACCTTC	CASSWVNYGYTF
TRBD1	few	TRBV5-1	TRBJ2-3	TGCGCCAGCAGCCCGGGACAGAGCGGCACAGATACGCAGTATTTT	CASSPGQSGTDTQYF
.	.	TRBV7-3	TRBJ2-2	TGTGCCAGCAGCCCCTCCGGGACCAACACCGGGGAGCTGTTTTTT	CASSPSGTNTGELFF
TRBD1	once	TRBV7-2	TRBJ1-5	TGTGCCAGCAGTGACAGGGGTCAGCCCCAGCATTTT	CASSDRGQPQHF
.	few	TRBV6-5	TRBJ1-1	TGTGCCAGCAGTTACTCTGGGTCAGAAGCTTTCTTT	CASSYSGSEAFF
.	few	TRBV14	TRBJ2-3	TGTGCCAGCACCAGGGGAGTCGGGGATACGCAGTATTTT	CASTRGVGDTQYF
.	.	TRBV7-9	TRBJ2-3	TGTGCCACTCGGGCCGATCTCACAGATACGCAGTATTTT	CATRADLTDTQYF
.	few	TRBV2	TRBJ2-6	TGTGCCAGCAGCCCCGGATACTCTGGGGCCAACGTCCTGACTTTC	CASSPGYSGANVLTF
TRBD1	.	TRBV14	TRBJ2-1	TGTGCCAGCAGCCAATGGACAGGGGTCCTCAGCTCCTACAATGAGCAGTTCTTC	CASSQWTGVLSSYNEQFF
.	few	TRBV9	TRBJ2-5	TGTGCCAGCAGCGTCCTCTCAGGCGGGATCGGGACAGAGACCCAGTACTTC	CASSVLSGGIGTETQYF
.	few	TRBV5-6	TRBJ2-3	TGTGCCAGTCACACCGGCGGTACGCAGTATTTT	CASHTGGTQYF
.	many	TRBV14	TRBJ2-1	TGTGCCAGCAGCCAAGGCGCGGGGCGGTACAATGAGCAGTTCTTC	CASSQGAGRYNEQFF
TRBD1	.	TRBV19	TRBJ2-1	TGTGCCAGTAGTACAAGACAGGGCCACAATGAGCAGTTCTTC	CASSTRQGHNEQFF
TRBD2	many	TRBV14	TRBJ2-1	TGTGCCAGCAGCCGACTAGCGGGAGGGGTCAATGAGCAGTTCTTC	CASSRLAGGVNEQFF
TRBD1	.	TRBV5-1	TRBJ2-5	TGCGCCAGCAGCCAACAGGGGTCGGAGACCCAGTACTTC	CASSQQGSETQYF